Following are 18 T cell receptor beta chains from one sample sequenced in a study of T cells after yellow fever vaccination (dated by TCRdb to the late 2010s). The treatment or condition label, read with the paper, signifies: live attenuated yellow fever vaccine strain. Library prep was done by 5' RACE. Sequenced on an Illumina HiSeq 2500. Through fastp at Q25 and MiXCR, TCRdb rebuilt clones from the public reads, retaining in-frame beta chains. Every entry covers one CDR3 protein and lists the most common genes and DNA from its rows. In all, the sample holds 50,000 or so distinct CDR3 sequences, and roughly 7.4% of those were seen once. The top ten hold roughly 27% of the sample. The sequencing used CD8+ T cells sorted from PBMCs, collected around 14 days after the first yellow fever vaccination. Receptors were obtained from a man aged 18 to 30 who received the YFV17D yellow fever vaccine.

This clonotype occurred many times. The rearrangement joins TRBV5-1 to TRBJ2-5; 13 bases agree with TRBD2. J gave up 6 bases and V 2 bases, and 4 bases lay outside the gene matches. This CDR3 is 15 amino acids long. Germline V lookup: CDR1 SGHRS, CDR2 YFSETQ. CDR3 sequence: CASSLMTSGGKTQYF. The CDR3 region has the DNA TGCGCCAGCAGCTTAATGACTAGCGGGGGGAAGACCCAGTACTTC.

V usage is TRBV4-1 and J usage is TRBJ2-5; D is perhaps TRBD1 (5 bases). Trimming cost V 0 bases and J 4 bases, with 12 bases left between them. CDR1 and CDR2 (germline): MGHRA, YSYEKL. The CDR3 extends over 15 amino acids. CDR3: CASSQDVGVVETQYF. In nucleotides, the CDR3 is TGCGCCAGCAGCCAAGATGTAGGGGTAGTAGAGACCCAGTACTTC.

The V gene is TRBV27, the J gene TRBJ2-2; possible D gene TRBD1, 6 bases. This CDR3 comprises 15 residues. V lost 6 bases to trimming and J lost 12 bases, with 23 bases between them. Germline assignment: CDR1 MNHEY and CDR2 SMNVEV (reference sequence). As DNA, the CDR3 is TGTGCCAGCAGGAGCCTTGCAGGGGTGAAGGAGAAGCTGTTTTTT. Amino acids: CASRSLAGVKEKLFF.

This clonotype has at least ten counts. The rearrangement joins TRBV2 to TRBJ1-4; TRBD1 might be the D (6 bases). CDR1 and CDR2 (germline): SNHLY, FYNNEI. The V end lost 3 bases, the J end lost 2 bases, and 16 bases lay between the germline ends. CDR3 size: 17 residues. CDR3: CASSDLLRGSTNEKLFF. CDR3 bases: TGTGCCAGCAGTGATCTACTAAGGGGGTCGACTAATGAAAAACTGTTTTTT.

The sample holds many counts of this clonotype. J is TRBJ2-3 and V is TRBV24-1; D might be TRBD2 (5 bases). The CDR3 length is 14 residues. Germline assignment: CDR1 KGHDR and CDR2 SFDVKD. V dropped 6 bases and J dropped 0 bases, with 9 bases sitting between them. The CDR3 loop is CATSPGSSTDTQYF. DNA for the CDR3: TGTGCCACCAGTCCGGGATCTAGCACAGATACGCAGTATTTT.

This clonotype showed up many times. The chain is built from TRBV12-3 or TRBV12-4 and TRBJ2-5; TRBD2 matches 12 bases. CDR3 length: 17 residues. V lost 4 bases to trimming and J lost 4 bases; unmatched junction nucleotides: 10. This chain's CDR3 is CASSSAPSGGDGETQYF. CDR3 DNA: TGTGCCAGCAGTTCCGCCCCTAGCGGGGGGGATGGAGAGACCCAGTACTTC.

This clonotype was found many times. This chain joins TRBV20-1 and TRBJ1-1; 7 bases line up with TRBD1. After removal of 3 bases from V and 10 bases from J, the junction contained 5 bases not matched to a gene. Germline-derived CDR1 and CDR2 are DFQATT and SNEGSKA (reference sequence). This CDR3 has 11 amino acids. The CDR3 DNA follows: TGCAGTGCTAGGACTACAGGGGCAGCTTTCTTT. The encoded protein is CSARTTGAAFF.

This clonotype was detected many times. The chain uses TRBV5-1 and TRBJ2-1, with 7 positions matching TRBD1. V was clipped by 5 bases and J by 0 bases; unmatched bases: 8. The germline V gene encodes CDR1 SGHRS and CDR2 YFSETQ. The length of the CDR3 is 16 residues. The CDR3 reads CASSYDTGVSYNEQFF. The CDR3 DNA follows: TGCGCCAGCAGTTACGACACAGGGGTCTCCTACAATGAGCAGTTCTTC. The whole variable domain, filled in from reference TRBV5-1 and TRBJ2-1, reads KAGVTQTPRYLIKTRGQQVTLSCSPISGHRSVSWYQQTPGQGLQFLFEYFSETQRNKGNFPGRFSGRQFSNSRSEMNVSTLELGDSALYLCASSYDTGVSYNEQFFGPGTRLTVL.

The chain couples TRBV7-2 to TRBJ2-1; TRBD1 might be the D (6 bases). CDR1 and CDR2 from the germline V gene are SGHTA and FQGNSA. Trimming stripped 4 bases from V and 15 bases from J, with 19 bases between. The CDR3 runs to 13 residues. CDR3 DNA sequence: TGTGCCAGCAGCTCGGTGCCCGAGGACAGCTGGTTCTTC. Translated, it gives CASSSVPEDSWFF.

This clonotype was counted many times. The V call is TRBV11-3, the J call TRBJ2-1; 7 bases are shared with TRBD2. After removal of 5 bases from V and 9 bases from J, the junction contained 10 bases not matched to a gene. Germline V gene data show CDR1 as SGHNT and CDR2 as YENEEA. The CDR3 is 14 residues long. The CDR3 reads CASSIQTSSPEQFF. The DNA of the CDR3 is TGTGCCAGCAGCATCCAGACTAGCAGTCCTGAGCAGTTCTTC.

The table lists this clonotype with a count of one. The chain links TRBV29-1 to TRBJ2-1; TRBD2 matches 10 bases. CDR3 size: 15 residues. The V and J ends lost 7 bases and 2 bases, in that order; junction bases with no gene match: 8. Germline V CDR1 and CDR2: SQVTM, ANQGSEA. This chain's CDR3 is CSAPFGLAAYNEQFF. CDR3 coding DNA: TGCAGCGCCCCCTTCGGACTAGCGGCCTACAATGAGCAGTTCTTC.

This clonotype was detected many times. The genes are TRBV27 and TRBJ2-7; the D gene could be TRBD1 or TRBD2 (5 bases each). Germline V gene sequence: CDR1 MNHEY, CDR2 SMNVEV (reference sequence). Trimming left V 2 bases short and J 7 bases short, with 15 bases between. The CDR3 is 14 residues long. CDR3 sequence: CASSLRGRTSEQYF. The CDR3 DNA reads TGTGCCAGCAGTTTAAGGGGACGGACTTCTGAGCAGTACTTC.

This clonotype was observed at least ten times. The rearrangement joins TRBV4-1 to TRBJ2-7; D possibly corresponds to TRBD1 (6 bases). Looked up from germline, CDR1 is MGHRA and CDR2 is YSYEKL. The CDR3 has 15 amino acids. V was pared by 0 bases and J by 3 bases, with 12 bases between. CDR3 coding DNA: TGCGCCAGCAGCCAAGATAACCAGGGGCTCTACGAGCAGTACGTC. The encoded protein is CASSQDNQGLYEQYV.

This clonotype was observed at least ten times. The chain joins TRBV5-6 to TRBJ1-2, with 7 bases that match TRBD1. This CDR3 region has 15 residues. V shed 1 base, J shed 7 bases, and the junction held 10 bases outside the gene matches. CDR1 is SGHDT, CDR2 YYEEEE, per germline. In DNA, the CDR3 is TGTGCCAGCAGCTTGTCAAGGGGGCGAGGGTTTGGCTACACCTTC. Its protein is CASSLSRGRGFGYTF.

This clonotype was counted between two and nine times. The chain employs TRBV5-6 and TRBJ2-7, with 12 bases aligning to TRBD1. CDR3 length: 12 amino acids. Germline CDR1 is SGHDT and CDR2 is YYEEEE. V shed 9 bases, J shed 5 bases, and the junction held 3 bases outside the gene matches. The CDR3 sequence: CATGTGGDEQYF. In DNA form, the CDR3 reads TGTGCCACCGGGACAGGGGGCGACGAGCAGTACTTC.

V is TRBV4-1 and J is TRBJ2-1; 14 bases fit TRBD2. After removal of 5 bases from V and 7 bases from J, the junction contained 4 bases not matched to a gene. Looked up from germline, CDR1 is MGHRA and CDR2 is YSYEKL. The CDR3 contains 15 residues. The CDR3 sequence is CASSGTSGGFNEQFF. CDR3 DNA sequence: TGCGCCAGCAGCGGGACTAGCGGGGGATTTAATGAGCAGTTCTTC.

This clonotype was seen at least ten times. The DNA of the CDR3 is TGCAGTGCTAGAGGGAGGGATTCCTACAATGAGCAGTTCTTC. Translating gives CSARGRDSYNEQFF. V usage is TRBV20-1 and J usage is TRBJ2-1, with a weak D call TRBD2 (6 bases). This CDR3 comprises 14 residues. Between the trimmed V and J ends, which lost 1 base and 1 base, there was a span of 8 bases. Germline CDR1 and CDR2: DFQATT and SNEGSKA (reference sequence).

Details on this clonotype: With a much larger clone just one base away, this may be a read error. The rearrangement links TRBV12-3 or TRBV12-4 to TRBJ2-2, with D uncertain. Deletions cut 3 bases from V and 4 bases from J, with 9 bases between. This CDR3 spans 14 amino acids. CDR3 amino acids: CASSFGEPTGELFF. CDR3 DNA: TGTGCCAGCAGTTTTGGGGAACCCACCGGGGAGCTGTTTTTT.